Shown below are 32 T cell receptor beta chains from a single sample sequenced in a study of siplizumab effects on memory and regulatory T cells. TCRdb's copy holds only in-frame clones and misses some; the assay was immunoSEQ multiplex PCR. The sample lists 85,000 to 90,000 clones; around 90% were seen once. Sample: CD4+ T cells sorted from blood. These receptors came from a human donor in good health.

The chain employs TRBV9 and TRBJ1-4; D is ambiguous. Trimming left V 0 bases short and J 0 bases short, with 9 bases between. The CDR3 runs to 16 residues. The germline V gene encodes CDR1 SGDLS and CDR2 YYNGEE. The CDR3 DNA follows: TGTGCCAGCAGCGTAGCACAGATTGCAACTAATGAAAAACTGTTTTTT. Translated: CASSVAQIATNEKLFF.

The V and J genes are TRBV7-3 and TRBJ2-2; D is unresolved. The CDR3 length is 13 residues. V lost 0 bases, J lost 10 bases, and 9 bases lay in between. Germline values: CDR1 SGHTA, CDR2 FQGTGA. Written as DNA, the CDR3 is TGTGCCAGCAGCTTAACTTCTCGGTCGGAGCTGTTTTTT. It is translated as CASSLTSRSELFF.

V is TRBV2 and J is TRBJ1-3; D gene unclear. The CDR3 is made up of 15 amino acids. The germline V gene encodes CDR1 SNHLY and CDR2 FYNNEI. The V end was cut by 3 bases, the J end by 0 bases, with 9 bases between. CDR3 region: CASSESPSSGNTIYF. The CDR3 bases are TGTGCCAGCAGTGAGTCGCCTTCCTCTGGAAACACCATATATTTT.

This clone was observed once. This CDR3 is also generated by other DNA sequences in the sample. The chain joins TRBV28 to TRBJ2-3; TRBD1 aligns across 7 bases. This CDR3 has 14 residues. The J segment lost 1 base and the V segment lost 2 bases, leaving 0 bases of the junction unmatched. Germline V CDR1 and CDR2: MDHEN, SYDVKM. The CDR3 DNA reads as TGTGCCAGCAGTTTAGACAGGGGCACAGATACGCAGTATTTT. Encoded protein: CASSLDRGTDTQYF.

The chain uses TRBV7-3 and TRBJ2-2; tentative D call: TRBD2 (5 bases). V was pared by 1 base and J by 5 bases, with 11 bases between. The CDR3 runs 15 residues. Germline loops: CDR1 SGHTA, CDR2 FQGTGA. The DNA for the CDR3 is TGTGCCAGCAGCTTAAGCCACACGGGAACCGGGGAGCTGTTTTTT. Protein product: CASSLSHTGTGELFF.

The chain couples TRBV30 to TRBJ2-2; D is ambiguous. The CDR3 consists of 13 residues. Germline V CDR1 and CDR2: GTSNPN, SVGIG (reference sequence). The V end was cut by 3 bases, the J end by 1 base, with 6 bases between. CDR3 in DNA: TGTGCCTGGAGGTCAAGGAACACCGGGGAGCTGTTTTTT. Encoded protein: CAWRSRNTGELFF.

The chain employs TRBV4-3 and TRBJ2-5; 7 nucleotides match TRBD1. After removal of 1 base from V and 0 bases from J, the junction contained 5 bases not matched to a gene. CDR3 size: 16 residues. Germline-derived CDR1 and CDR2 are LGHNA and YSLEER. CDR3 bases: TGCGCCAGCAGCCAAGTCACAGGGGTCTACCAAGAGACCCAGTACTTC. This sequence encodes CASSQVTGVYQETQYF.

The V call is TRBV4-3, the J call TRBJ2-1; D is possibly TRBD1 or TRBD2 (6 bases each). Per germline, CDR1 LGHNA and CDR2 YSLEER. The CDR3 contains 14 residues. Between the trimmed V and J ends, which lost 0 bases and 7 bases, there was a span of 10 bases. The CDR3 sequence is CASSQDQGRNEQFF. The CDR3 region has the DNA TGCGCCAGCAGCCAAGATCAGGGGAGGAATGAGCAGTTCTTC.

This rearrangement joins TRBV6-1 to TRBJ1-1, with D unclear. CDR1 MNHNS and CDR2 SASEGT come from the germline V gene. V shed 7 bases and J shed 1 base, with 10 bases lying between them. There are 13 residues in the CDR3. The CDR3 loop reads CASNERENTEAFF. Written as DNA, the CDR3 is TGTGCCAGCAACGAGAGGGAGAACACTGAAGCTTTCTTT.

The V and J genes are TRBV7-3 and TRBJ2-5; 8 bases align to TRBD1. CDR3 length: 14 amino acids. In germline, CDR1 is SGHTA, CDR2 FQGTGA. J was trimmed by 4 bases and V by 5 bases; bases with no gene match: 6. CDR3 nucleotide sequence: TGTGCCAGCAGCCCTCAGGGGGCGTCAGAGACCCAGTACTTC. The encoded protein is CASSPQGASETQYF.

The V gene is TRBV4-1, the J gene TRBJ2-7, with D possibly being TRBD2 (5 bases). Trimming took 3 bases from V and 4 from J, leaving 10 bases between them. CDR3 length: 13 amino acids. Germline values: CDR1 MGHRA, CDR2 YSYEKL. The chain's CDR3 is CASSHVAGYEQYF. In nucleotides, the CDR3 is TGCGCCAGCAGCCACGTCGCGGGTTACGAGCAGTACTTC.

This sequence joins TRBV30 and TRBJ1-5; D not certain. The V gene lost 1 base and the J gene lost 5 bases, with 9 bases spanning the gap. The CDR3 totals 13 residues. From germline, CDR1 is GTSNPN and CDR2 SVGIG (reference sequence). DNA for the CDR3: TGTGCCTGGAGTGCCGGACGAGATCAGCCCCAGCATTTT. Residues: CAWSAGRDQPQHF.

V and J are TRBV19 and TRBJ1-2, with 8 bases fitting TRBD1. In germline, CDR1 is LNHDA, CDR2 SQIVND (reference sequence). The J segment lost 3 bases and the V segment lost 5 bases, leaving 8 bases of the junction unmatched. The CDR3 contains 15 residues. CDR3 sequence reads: CASSSGQAWDYGYTF. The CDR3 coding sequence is TGTGCCAGTAGTTCGGGACAGGCGTGGGACTATGGCTACACCTTC.

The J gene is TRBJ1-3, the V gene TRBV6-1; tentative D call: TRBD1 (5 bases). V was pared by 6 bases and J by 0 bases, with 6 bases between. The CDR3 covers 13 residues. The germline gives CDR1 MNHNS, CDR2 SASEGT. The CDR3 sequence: CASRGASGNTIYF. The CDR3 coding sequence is TGTGCCAGCAGAGGGGCCTCTGGAAACACCATATATTTT.

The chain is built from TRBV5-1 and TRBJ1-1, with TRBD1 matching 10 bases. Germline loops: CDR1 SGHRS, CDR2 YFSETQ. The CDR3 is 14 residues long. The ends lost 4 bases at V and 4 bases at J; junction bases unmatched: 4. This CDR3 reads CASSKGQGTTEAFF. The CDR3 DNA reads TGCGCCAGCAGCAAGGGACAGGGGACCACTGAAGCTTTCTTT.

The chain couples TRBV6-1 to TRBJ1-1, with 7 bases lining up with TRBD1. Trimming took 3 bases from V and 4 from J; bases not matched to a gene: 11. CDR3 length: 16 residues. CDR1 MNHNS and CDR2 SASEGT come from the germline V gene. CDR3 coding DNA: TGTGCCAGCAGTGAGCAAGACAGGGCCCCCACCACTGAAGCTTTCTTT. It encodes CASSEQDRAPTTEAFF.

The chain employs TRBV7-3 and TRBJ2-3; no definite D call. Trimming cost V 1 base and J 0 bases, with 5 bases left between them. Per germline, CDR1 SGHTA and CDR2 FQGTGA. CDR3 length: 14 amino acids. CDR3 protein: CASSLSTSTDTQYF. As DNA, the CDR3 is TGTGCCAGCAGCTTAAGTACTAGCACAGATACGCAGTATTTT.

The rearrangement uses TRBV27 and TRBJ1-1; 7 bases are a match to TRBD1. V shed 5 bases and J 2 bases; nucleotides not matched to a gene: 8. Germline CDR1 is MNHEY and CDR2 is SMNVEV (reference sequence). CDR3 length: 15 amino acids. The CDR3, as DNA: TGTGCCAGCAGTCCCCTACGGACAGGCAACACTGAAGCTTTCTTT. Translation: CASSPLRTGNTEAFF.

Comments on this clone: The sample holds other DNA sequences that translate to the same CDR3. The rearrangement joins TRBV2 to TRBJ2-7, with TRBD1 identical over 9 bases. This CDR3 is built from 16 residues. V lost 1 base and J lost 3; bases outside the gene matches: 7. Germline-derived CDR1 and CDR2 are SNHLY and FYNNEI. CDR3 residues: CASSEDETGGRYEQYF. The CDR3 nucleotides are TGTGCCAGCAGTGAAGATGAGACAGGGGGTCGCTACGAGCAGTACTTC.

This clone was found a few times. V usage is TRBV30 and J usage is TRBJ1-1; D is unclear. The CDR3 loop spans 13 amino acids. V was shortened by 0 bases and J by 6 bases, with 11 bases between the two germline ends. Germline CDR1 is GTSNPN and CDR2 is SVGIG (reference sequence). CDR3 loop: CAWSVESHAEAFF. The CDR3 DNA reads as TGTGCCTGGAGTGTAGAGTCCCACGCTGAAGCTTTCTTT.

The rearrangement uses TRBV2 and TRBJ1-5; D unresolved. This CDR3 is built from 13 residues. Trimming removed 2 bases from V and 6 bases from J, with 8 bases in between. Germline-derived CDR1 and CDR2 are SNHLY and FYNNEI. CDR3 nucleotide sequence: TGTGCCAGCAGTGAACGCCGGGTTCAGCCCCAGCATTTT. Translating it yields CASSERRVQPQHF.

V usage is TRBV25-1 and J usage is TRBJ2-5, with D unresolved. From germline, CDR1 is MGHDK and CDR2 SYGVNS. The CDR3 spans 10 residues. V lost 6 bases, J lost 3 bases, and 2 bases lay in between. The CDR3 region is CASREETQYF. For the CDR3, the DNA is TGTGCCAGCAGGGAAGAGACCCAGTACTTC.

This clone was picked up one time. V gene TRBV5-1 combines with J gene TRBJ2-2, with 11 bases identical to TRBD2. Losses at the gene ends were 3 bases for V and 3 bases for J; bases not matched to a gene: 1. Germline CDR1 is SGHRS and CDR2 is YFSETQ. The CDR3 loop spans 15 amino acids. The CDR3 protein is CASSSLAGDTGELFF. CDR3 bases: TGCGCCAGCAGCTCACTAGCGGGAGACACCGGGGAGCTGTTTTTT.

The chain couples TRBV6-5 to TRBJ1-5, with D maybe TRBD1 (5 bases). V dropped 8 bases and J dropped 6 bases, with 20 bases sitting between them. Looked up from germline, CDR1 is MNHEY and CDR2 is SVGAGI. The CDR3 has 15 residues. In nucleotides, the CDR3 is TGTGCCAGCCGTACAAGGGGCCCGGCGGGTCAGCCCCAGCATTTT. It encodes CASRTRGPAGQPQHF.

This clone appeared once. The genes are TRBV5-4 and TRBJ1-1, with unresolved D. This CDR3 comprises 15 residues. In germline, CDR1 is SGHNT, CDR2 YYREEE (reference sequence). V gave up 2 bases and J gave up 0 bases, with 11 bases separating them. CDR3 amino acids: CASSFQTGLNTEAFF. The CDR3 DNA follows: TGTGCCAGCAGCTTTCAGACCGGTCTGAACACTGAAGCTTTCTTT.

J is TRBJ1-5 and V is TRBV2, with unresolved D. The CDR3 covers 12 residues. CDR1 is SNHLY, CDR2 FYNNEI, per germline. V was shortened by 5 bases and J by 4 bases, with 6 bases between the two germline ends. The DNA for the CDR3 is TGTGCCAGCAGTAGTACAAATCAGCCCCAGCATTTT. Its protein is CASSSTNQPQHF.

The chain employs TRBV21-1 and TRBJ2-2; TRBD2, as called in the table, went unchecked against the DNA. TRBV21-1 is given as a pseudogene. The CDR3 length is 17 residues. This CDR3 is CASSTAGGRFDTGELFF. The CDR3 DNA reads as TGTGCCAGCAGTACCGCTGGGGGGAGATTTGACACCGGGGAGCTGTTTTTT.

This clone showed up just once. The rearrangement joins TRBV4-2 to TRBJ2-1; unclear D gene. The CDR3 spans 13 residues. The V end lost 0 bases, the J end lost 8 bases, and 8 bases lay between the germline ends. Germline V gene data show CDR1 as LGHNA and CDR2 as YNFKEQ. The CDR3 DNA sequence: TGTGCCAGCAGCCAAGATCAATCTCATGAGCAGTTCTTC. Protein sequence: CASSQDQSHEQFF.

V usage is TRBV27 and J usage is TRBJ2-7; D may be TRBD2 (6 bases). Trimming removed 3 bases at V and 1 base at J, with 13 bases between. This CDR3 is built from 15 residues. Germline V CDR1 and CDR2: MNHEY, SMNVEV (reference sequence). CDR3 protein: CASSFTGTLSYEQYF. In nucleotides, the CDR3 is TGTGCCAGCAGTTTTACCGGGACTCTATCCTACGAGCAGTACTTC.

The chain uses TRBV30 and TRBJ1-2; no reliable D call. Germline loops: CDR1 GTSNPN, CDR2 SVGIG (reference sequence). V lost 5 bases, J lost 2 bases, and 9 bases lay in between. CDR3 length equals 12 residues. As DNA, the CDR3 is TGTGCCTGGCACGAGGGAAACTATGGCTACACCTTC. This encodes CAWHEGNYGYTF.

The CDR3 nucleotides read TGTGCCAGCTCACCTGGACTAGCGGGATACACAGATACGCAGTATTTT. Translation: CASSPGLAGYTDTQYF. The chain carries TRBV18 and TRBJ2-3; 12 nucleotides match TRBD2. The length of the CDR3 is 16 residues. The trim removed 3 bases at V and 2 bases at J, leaving 3 bases unmatched. CDR1 and CDR2 from the germline V gene are KGHSH and LQKENI.

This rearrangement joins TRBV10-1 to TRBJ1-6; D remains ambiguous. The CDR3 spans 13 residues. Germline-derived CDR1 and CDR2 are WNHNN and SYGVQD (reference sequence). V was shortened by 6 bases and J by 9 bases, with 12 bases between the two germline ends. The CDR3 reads CASRKTLTSPLHF. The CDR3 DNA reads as TGCGCCAGCAGAAAGACCCTTACTTCACCCCTCCACTTT.